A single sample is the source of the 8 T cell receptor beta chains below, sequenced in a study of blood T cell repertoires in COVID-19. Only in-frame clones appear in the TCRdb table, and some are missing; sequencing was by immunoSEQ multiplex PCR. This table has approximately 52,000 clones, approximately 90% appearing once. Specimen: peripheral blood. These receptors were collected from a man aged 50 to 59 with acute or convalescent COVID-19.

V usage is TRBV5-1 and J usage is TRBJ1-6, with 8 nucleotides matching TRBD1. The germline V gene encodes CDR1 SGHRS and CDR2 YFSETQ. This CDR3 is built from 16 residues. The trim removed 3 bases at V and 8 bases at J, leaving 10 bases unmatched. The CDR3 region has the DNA TGCGCCAGCAGCTCAATCACAGGGGGGATTGATTCACCCCTCCACTTT. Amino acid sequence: CASSSITGGIDSPLHF.

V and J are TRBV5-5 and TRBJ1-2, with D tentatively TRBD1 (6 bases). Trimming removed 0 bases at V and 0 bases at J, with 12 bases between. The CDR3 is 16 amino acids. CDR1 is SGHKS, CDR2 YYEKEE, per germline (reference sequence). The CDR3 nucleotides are TGTGCCAGCAGCTTGGGGTTAGCAGGGGCTAACTATGGCTACACCTTC. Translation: CASSLGLAGANYGYTF.

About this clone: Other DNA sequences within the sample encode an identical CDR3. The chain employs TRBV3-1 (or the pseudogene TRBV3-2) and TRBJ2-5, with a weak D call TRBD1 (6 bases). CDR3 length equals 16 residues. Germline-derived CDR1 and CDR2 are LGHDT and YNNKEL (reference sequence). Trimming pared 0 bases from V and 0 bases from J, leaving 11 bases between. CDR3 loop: CASSQDRTDDQETQYF. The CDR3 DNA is TGTGCCAGCAGCCAAGACCGGACAGATGACCAAGAGACCCAGTACTTC.

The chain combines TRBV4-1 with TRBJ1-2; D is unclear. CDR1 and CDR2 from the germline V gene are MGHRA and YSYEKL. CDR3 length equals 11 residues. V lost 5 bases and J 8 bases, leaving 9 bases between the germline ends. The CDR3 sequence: CASSASWGYTF. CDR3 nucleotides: TGCGCCAGCAGCGCAAGCTGGGGCTACACCTTC.

The CDR3 protein is CASSSGQANYGYTF. The CDR3 DNA is TGCGCCAGCAGCTCCGGACAAGCTAACTATGGCTACACCTTC. The rearrangement joins TRBV5-1 to TRBJ1-2; weak D call: TRBD1 (5 bases). V was cut by 3 bases and J by 0 bases, with 9 bases left in between. Germline V gives CDR1 SGHRS, CDR2 YFSETQ. The CDR3 consists of 14 residues.

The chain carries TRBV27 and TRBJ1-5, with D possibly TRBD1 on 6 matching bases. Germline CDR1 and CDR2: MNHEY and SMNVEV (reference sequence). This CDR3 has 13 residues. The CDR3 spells CATGTPSREPQHF. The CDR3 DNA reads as TGTGCAACCGGGACACCCTCGAGGGAGCCCCAGCATTTT.

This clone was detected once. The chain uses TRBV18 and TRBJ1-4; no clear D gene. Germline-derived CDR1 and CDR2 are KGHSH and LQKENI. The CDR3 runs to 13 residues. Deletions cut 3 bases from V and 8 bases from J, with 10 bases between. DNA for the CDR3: TGTGCCAGCTCACCCGGCCAGAGGGAAAAACTGTTTTTT. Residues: CASSPGQREKLFF.

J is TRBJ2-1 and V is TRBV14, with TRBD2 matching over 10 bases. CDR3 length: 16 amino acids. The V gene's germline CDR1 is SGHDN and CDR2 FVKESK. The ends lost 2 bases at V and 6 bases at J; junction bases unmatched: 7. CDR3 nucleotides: TGTGCCAGCAGCCAATACCTAGCGGGGGCTACCAATGAGCAGTTCTTC. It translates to CASSQYLAGATNEQFF.